Listed below are T cell receptor beta chains from one sample, sequenced in a study of human T cells and chemical hapten exposure. Via MiXCR, TCRdb re-called the RACE reads, giving one row per CDR3 protein. In the table there are 180,000 or so distinct CDR3 sequences, around 25% of which are singletons. The sequenced sample was whole blood, obtained in connection with sensitization to the hapten diphenylcyclopropenone (DPC). All receptors derive from a woman aged 40 to 50 with alopecia areata. Some clones in this sample may be carry-over from other donors' samples. Each CDR3 is given with its conserved first and last residue. A D gene is named only where the DNA matches it firmly. Expanded clones are given a class, and other clones once, few, many or no size at all.

j_call,v_call,clone_size,d_call,cdr3_aa,cdr3_nt
TRBJ2-1,TRBV10-1,.,.,CANRNNEQFF,TGCGCCAACCGCAACAATGAGCAGTTCTTC
TRBJ1-6,TRBV5-1,.,TRBD1,CASSLGGGAGRESPLHF,TGCGCCAGCAGCTTAGGGGGCGGCGCTGGCAGGGAATCACCCCTCCACTTT
TRBJ2-4,TRBV10-3,few,TRBD2,CAISESLAGQNIQYF,TGTGCCATCAGTGAGTCCTTAGCGGGACAAAACATTCAGTACTTC
TRBJ1-2,TRBV7-2,few,.,CASSRQTDYGYTF,TGTGCCAGCAGCCGACAAACAGACTATGGCTACACCTTC
TRBJ1-1,TRBV7-9,once,.,CASRFGGVRTEAFF,TGTGCCAGCAGATTCGGGGGCGTACGGACTGAAGCTTTCTTT
TRBJ1-4,TRBV20-1,.,.,CSAFDGGKLFF,TGCAGTGCATTTGACGGAGGAAAACTGTTTTTT
TRBJ2-7,TRBV28,few,TRBD2,CASGMEGPFQRGGYEQYF,TGTGCCAGCGGCATGGAGGGCCCATTCCAACGGGGGGGCTACGAGCAGTACTTC
TRBJ2-1,TRBV18,.,TRBD1,CASSPPRTGGDEQFF,TGTGCCAGCTCACCACCCCGGACAGGGGGAGATGAGCAGTTCTTC
TRBJ2-7,TRBV5-1,.,.,CASSLALGSSYEQYF,TGCGCCAGCAGCTTGGCGCTCGGGAGCTCCTACGAGCAGTACTTC
TRBJ2-2,TRBV24-1,.,.,CATSPRQINTGELFF,TGTGCCACCAGTCCCAGACAGATTAACACCGGGGAGCTGTTTTTT
TRBJ1-4,TRBV29-1,few,.,CSVRDRREMDANEKLFF,TGCAGCGTTCGGGACCGAAGGGAGATGGATGCTAATGAAAAACTGTTTTTT
TRBJ2-1,TRBV6-1,.,.,CASRGPVGEQFF,TGTGCCAGCAGGGGCCCGGTGGGTGAGCAGTTCTTC
TRBJ2-3,TRBV28,.,TRBD2,CASTQTIAGGSTDTQYF,TGTGCCAGCACCCAGACTATAGCGGGAGGGAGCACAGATACGCAGTATTTT
TRBJ2-3,TRBV3-1,.,.,CASSQGLAQGMDTQYF,TGTGCCAGCAGCCAAGGGCTAGCGCAGGGGATGGATACGCAGTATTTT
TRBJ2-2,TRBV29-1,.,TRBD1,CSVQAGTGIAGELFF,TGCAGCGTTCAAGCCGGGACAGGGATTGCCGGGGAGCTGTTTTTT
TRBJ1-2,TRBV5-1,.,.,CASSLEGPYGYTF,TGCGCCAGCAGCTTGGAGGGGCCCTATGGCTACACCTTC
TRBJ1-2,TRBV2,few,.,CASSLNEVYGYTF,TGTGCCAGCAGTCTAAACGAGGTCTATGGCTACACCTTC
TRBJ1-1,TRBV6-2/TRBV6-3,.,.,CASSYSGSRGFF,TGTGCCAGCAGTTACTCCGGCAGCCGGGGTTTCTTT
TRBJ1-2,TRBV18,.,.,CASSPSRGSSDGYTF,TGTGCCAGCTCACCATCCCGAGGAAGTAGCGATGGCTACACCTTC
TRBJ2-2,TRBV9,few,.,CASSVGQSSGELFF,TGTGCCAGCAGCGTCGGACAGTCGTCCGGGGAGCTGTTTTTT
TRBJ2-1,TRBV29-1,few,.,CSVEDSQREF,TGCAGCGTTGAAGACTCACAAAGGGAATTC
TRBJ1-1,TRBV24-1,few,.,CATMGVGEAFF,TGTGCCACTATGGGAGTTGGTGAAGCTTTCTTT
TRBJ2-7,TRBV29-1,many,.,CSVADPPYEQYF,TGCAGCGTTGCAGACCCCCCCTACGAGCAGTACTTC
TRBJ2-5,TRBV6-5,.,TRBD1,CASSSRKGTGETQYF,TGTGCCAGCAGTTCCCGTAAAGGGACAGGGGAGACCCAGTACTTC
TRBJ2-7,TRBV11-2,.,TRBD2,CASSSTKSGREGYEQYF,TGTGCCAGCAGCTCCACCAAGTCGGGGCGGGAGGGGTACGAGCAGTACTTC
TRBJ2-4,TRBV7-2,.,.,CASSTRAVWGNIQYF,TGTGCCAGCAGCACCCGTGCCGTTTGGGGGAACATTCAGTACTTC
TRBJ2-5,TRBV29-1,.,.,CSVAGRQQETQYF,TGCAGCGTTGCGGGGCGGCAGCAAGAGACCCAGTACTTC
TRBJ1-5,TRBV12-3/TRBV12-4,few,.,CASSSGRGGNQPQHF,TGTGCCAGCAGTTCAGGGCGGGGAGGCAATCAGCCCCAGCATTTT
TRBJ2-2,TRBV12-3/TRBV12-4,.,.,CASSRTEATGELFF,TGTGCCAGCAGTCGGACAGAGGCCACCGGGGAGCTGTTTTTT
TRBJ1-3,TRBV6-5,.,.,CASRDTGTNTIYF,TGTGCCAGCAGAGACACAGGGACCAACACCATATATTTT
TRBJ1-5,TRBV7-8,once,.,CASSSGGQLNQPQHF,TGTGCCAGCAGCTCAGGTGGACAGTTAAATCAGCCCCAGCATTTT
TRBJ2-5,TRBV7-2,many,.,CASRSVRGETQYF,TGTGCCAGCAGATCTGTCAGGGGAGAGACCCAGTACTTC
TRBJ1-6,TRBV27,.,.,CASSPLNNSPLHF,TGTGCCAGCAGTCCCCTCAACAATTCACCCCTCCACTTT